The clone carrying this T cell receptor beta chain came up a few times. Its cognate antigen is unknown. The data were taken from a study of CD8 T cells in ankylosing spondylitis. Preparation of TCR beta libraries was done by quantitative 5'-RACE with molecular barcodes. TCRdb called the 5' RACE reads again in MiXCR, with one record for every CDR3 protein. The repertoire holds approximately 150,000 distinct CDR3 sequences, with 9.8% as singletons. General study findings and limits: Within ankylosing spondylitis blood, a TCR beta motif made up of fewer than ten highly homologous variants appeared to be characteristic. As reported, disease-linked clones showed significant enrichment in matched ankylosing spondylitis synovial fluid.

The CDR3 has 18 amino acids. The V gene end was trimmed by 2 bases and the J gene end by 6 bases; junction bases not matched to a gene: 10. The germline V gene has CDR1 KGHDR and CDR2 SFDVKD. This sequence joins TRBV24-1 and TRBJ2-3, with 13 bases aligning to TRBD2. Input material: blood, either unsorted or a sorted T cell fraction (not recorded which). The sequence derives from a female donor with ankylosing spondylitis or in good health (not recorded which). This chain's CDR3 is CATSDSTGLAGVVDTQYF. The CDR3 nucleotides are TGTGCCACCAGTGATTCTACCGGACTAGCGGGAGTTGTGGATACGCAGTATTTT.